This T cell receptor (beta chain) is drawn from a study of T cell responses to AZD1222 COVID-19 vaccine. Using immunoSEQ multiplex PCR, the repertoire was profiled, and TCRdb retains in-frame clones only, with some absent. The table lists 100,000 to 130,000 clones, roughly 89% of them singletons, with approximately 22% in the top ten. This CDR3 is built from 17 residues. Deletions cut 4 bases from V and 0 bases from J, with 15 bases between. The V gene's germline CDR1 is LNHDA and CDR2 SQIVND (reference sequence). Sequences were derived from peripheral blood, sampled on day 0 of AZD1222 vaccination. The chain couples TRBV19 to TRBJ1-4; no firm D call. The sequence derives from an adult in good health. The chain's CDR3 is CASSTWRARTTNEKLFF. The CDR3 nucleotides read TGTGCCAGTAGTACGTGGAGGGCAAGGACAACTAATGAAAAACTGTTTTTT.